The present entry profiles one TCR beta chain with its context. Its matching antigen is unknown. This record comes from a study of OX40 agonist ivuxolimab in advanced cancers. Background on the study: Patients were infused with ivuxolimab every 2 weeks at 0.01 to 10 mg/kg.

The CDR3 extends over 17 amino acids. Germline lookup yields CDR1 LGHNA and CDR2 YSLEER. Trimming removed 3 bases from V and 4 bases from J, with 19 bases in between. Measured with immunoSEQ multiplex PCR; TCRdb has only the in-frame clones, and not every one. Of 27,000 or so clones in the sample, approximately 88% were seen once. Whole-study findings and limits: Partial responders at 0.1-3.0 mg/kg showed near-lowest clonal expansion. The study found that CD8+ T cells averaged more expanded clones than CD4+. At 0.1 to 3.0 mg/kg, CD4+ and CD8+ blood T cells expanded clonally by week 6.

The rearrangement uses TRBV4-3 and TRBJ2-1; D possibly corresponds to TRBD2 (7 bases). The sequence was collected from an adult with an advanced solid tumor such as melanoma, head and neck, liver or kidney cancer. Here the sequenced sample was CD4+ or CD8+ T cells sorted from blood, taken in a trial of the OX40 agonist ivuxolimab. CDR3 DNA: TGCGCCAGCAGCCACGGGTTTGGGGGGGGCCCTTACAATGAGCAGTTCTTC. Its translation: CASSHGFGGGPYNEQFF.